This TCR beta chain came from a study of cytomegalovirus exposure and HLA in healthy donors. Turning to the study itself: The 120 validation repertoires matched the roughly 700 first-cohort repertoires in platform, a later analysis reported.

Study-wide points: Researchers catalogued roughly 170 TCR beta chains as cytomegalovirus-associated. In vitro confirmation showed three CMV-associated chains to be CMV antigen specific.

Generated by immunoSEQ multiplex PCR, the TCRdb table keeps only in-frame clones and is missing some. The sample lists 150,000 to 200,000 clones; 86% were seen once. To note about this clone: What it binds is not known.

This CDR3 is built from 14 residues. V lost 5 bases and J lost 6, with 13 bases in between. CDR1 SEHNR and CDR2 FQNEAQ come from the germline V gene (reference sequence). Sequenced sample: PBMCs. This sequence was found in a young man in good health and CMV-seropositive. The V call is TRBV7-9, the J call TRBJ2-2; no firm D call. The CDR3 region is CASSGRFFAGELFF. Here the CDR3 DNA reads TGTGCCAGCAGCGGCCGCTTTTTTGCCGGGGAGCTGTTTTTT.